The source of this T cell receptor (beta chain) is a study of OX40 agonist ivuxolimab in advanced cancers. Profiled with immunoSEQ multiplex PCR; TCRdb holds only in-frame clones, not every one. Here the sample spans some 86,000 clones, around 94% being singletons. Regarding this clone: Its target is unknown.

This CDR3 region has 13 residues. V lost 3 bases, J lost 6 bases, and 10 bases lay in between. Germline loops: CDR1 SGDLS, CDR2 YYNGEE. It was autoimmune disease history or systemic immunosuppression that excluded patients. General observations from the study: By week 6 at 0.1 to 3.0 mg/kg, blood CD4+ and CD8+ T cells had expanded clonally.

The chain employs TRBV9 and TRBJ2-1, with D possibly called TRBD1 or TRBD2 (5 bases each). The input for sequencing was CD4+ or CD8+ T cells sorted from blood, taken in a trial of the OX40 agonist ivuxolimab. The receptor comes from an adult with an advanced solid tumor such as melanoma, head and neck, liver or kidney cancer. The CDR3 sequence is CASSAGAGNEQFF. DNA of the CDR3: TGTGCCAGCAGCGCCGGGGCTGGCAATGAGCAGTTCTTC.